This T cell receptor beta chain was recorded in a study of blood T cell repertoires in COVID-19. Across the whole study: From the United States, Italy and Spain came samples of acute and convalescent COVID-19. Sample material is recorded as cDNA or gDNA derived from T cells, B-cell-depleted T cells, or PBMCs.

Losses at the gene ends were 3 bases for V and 7 bases for J; bases not matched to a gene: 6. Germline-derived CDR1 and CDR2 are SGHVS and FQNEAQ. The CDR3 has 14 amino acids. As originally analysed: Amplifying reference gene primers gave estimates of nucleated cell counts. Libraries were prepared by immunoSEQ multiplex PCR; TCRdb keeps only in-frame clonotypes and omits some of them. That table gives V, J and clone size, and the DNA gave D and trimming. Of some 40,000 clones detected, around 89% appear once; the ten largest clones hold 4.8%. This receptor was identified in a human donor in a cohort sampled during active COVID-19. The rearrangement uses TRBV7-8 and TRBJ1-1; 9 nucleotides align to TRBD1. The sequenced sample consisted of peripheral blood. The CDR3 protein is CASSLGTGPFEAFF. The CDR3 DNA follows: TGTGCCAGCAGCTTGGGGACAGGGCCTTTTGAAGCTTTCTTT. The full variable domain, in which reference TRBV7-8 and TRBJ1-1 provide the parts outside the CDR3, is GAGVSQSPRYKVAKRGQDVALRCDPISGHVSLFWYQQALGQGPEFLTYFQNEAQLDKSGLPSDRFFAERPEGSVSTLKIQRTQQEDSAVYLCASSLGTGPFEAFFGQGTRLTVV.